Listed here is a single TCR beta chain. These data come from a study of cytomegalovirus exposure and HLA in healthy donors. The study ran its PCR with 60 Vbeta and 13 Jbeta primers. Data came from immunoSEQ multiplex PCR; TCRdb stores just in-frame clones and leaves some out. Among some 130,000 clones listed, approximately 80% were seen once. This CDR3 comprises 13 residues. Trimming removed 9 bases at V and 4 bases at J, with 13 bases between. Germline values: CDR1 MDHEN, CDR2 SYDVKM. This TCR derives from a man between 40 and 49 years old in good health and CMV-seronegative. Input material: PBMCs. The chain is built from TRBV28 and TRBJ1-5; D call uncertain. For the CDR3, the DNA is TGTGCCAGTATAGCCCTCAATAATCAGCCCCAGCATTTT. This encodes CASIALNNQPQHF. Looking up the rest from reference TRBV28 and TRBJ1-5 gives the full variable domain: DVKVTQSSRYLVKRTGEKVFLECVQDMDHENMFWYRQDPGLGLRLIYFSYDVKMKEKGDIPEGYSVSREKKERFSLILESASTNQTSMYLCASIALNNQPQHFGDGTRLSIL.